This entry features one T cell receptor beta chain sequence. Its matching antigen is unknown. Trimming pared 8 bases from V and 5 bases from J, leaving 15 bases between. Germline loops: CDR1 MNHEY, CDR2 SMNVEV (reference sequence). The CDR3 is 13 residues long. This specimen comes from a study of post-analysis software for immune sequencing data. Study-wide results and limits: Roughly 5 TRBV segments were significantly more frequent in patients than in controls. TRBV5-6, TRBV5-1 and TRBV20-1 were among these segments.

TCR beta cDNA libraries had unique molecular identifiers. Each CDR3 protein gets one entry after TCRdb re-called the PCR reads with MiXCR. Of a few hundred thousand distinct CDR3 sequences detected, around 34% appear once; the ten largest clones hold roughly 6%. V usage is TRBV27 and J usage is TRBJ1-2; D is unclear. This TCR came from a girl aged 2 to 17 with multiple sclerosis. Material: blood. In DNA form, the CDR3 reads TGTGCCAGCTCTTTTGGTCCATCGTATGGCTACACCTTC. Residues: CASSFGPSYGYTF.